What follows are 29 T cell receptor beta chains derived from one specimen sequenced in a study of shared clonotypes between healthy human individuals. Method: immunoSEQ multiplex PCR; TCRdb's copy keeps in-frame clones and lacks some. The sample includes millions of clones, roughly 93% seen only once; the top ten take 0.3% to 0.4%. The specimen was naive CD4+ T cells from PBMCs. The subset here: CD45RA+ positively selected. The receptors derive from a young man in good health. Some clones in this sample may be carry-over from other donors' samples.

The J gene is TRBJ1-5, the V gene TRBV28; TRBD1 is a possible D gene (6 bases). The CDR3 is 16 amino acids. The ends were cut back, 9 bases at V and 1 base at J, with 19 bases in the middle. Germline assignment: CDR1 MDHEN and CDR2 SYDVKM. The DNA for the CDR3 is TGTGCCAGTAACACCCAGGGGCCCCGCAGCAATCAGCCCCAGCATTTT. Protein product: CASNTQGPRSNQPQHF.

Comments on this clone: Other DNA sequences in this specimen translate into the identical CDR3. The genes are TRBV5-1 and TRBJ1-5; D is ambiguous. Per germline, CDR1 SGHRS and CDR2 YFSETQ. CDR3 length equals 13 residues. V dropped 2 bases and J dropped 5 bases, with 8 bases sitting between them. The CDR3 reads CASSLTADQPQHF. The CDR3 DNA reads as TGCGCCAGCAGCTTAACAGCCGATCAGCCCCAGCATTTT.

The chain has TRBV2 and TRBJ2-7; D is possibly TRBD1 or TRBD2 (5 bases each). The CDR3 spans 14 residues. The ends were cut back, 4 bases at V and 6 bases at J, with 16 bases in the middle. The germline V gene encodes CDR1 SNHLY and CDR2 FYNNEI. CDR3 DNA: TGTGCCAGCAGTGTAGGGGACCGGGTCGTCGAGCAGTACTTC. Amino acids: CASSVGDRVVEQYF.

The chain employs TRBV11-2 and TRBJ2-7, with TRBD2 as a possible D gene (6 bases). Trimming took off 5 bases at V and 7 bases at J, with 9 bases between the two ends. The CDR3 sequence is 11 residues long. CDR1 and CDR2 (germline): SGHAT, FQNNGV. The CDR3 bases are TGTGCCAGCAGCCCTGGAGGGGAGCAGTACTTC. This sequence encodes CASSPGGEQYF. Full variable domain (outside the CDR3, taken from reference TRBV11-2 and TRBJ2-7): EAGVAQSPRYKIIEKRQSVAFWCNPISGHATLYWYQQILGQGPKLLIQFQNNGVVDDSQLPKDRFSAERLKGVDSTLKIQPAKLEDSAVYLCASSPGGEQYFGPGTRLTVT.

This rearrangement joins TRBV11-1 to TRBJ2-5; 8 nucleotides match TRBD1. This CDR3 is built from 15 residues. CDR1 is SGHAT and CDR2 is FQDESV in the germline V gene (reference sequence). J gave up 5 bases and V 4 bases, and 9 bases lay outside the gene matches. CDR3 bases: TGTGCCAGCAGCTCTGACGACAGGGGACGGGAGACCCAGTACTTC. Encoded protein: CASSSDDRGRETQYF.

This clone was recorded only once. The rearrangement uses TRBV9 and TRBJ2-1, with 7 bases fitting TRBD2. The germline CDR1 and CDR2 sequences are SGDLS and YYNGEE. This CDR3 is built from 15 residues. Trimming cost V 3 bases and J 4 bases; bases outside gene matches: 7. This chain's CDR3 is CASSGEGATYNEQFF. The CDR3 bases are TGTGCCAGCAGCGGGGAGGGTGCGACGTACAATGAGCAGTTCTTC. Together with reference TRBV9 and TRBJ2-1, the CDR3 gives the full variable domain: DSGVTQTPKHLITATGQRVTLRCSPRSGDLSVYWYQQSLDQGLQFLIQYYNGEERAKGNILERFSAQQFPDLHSELNLSSLELGDSALYFCASSGEGATYNEQFFGPGTRLTVL.

The chain recombines TRBV6-6 with TRBJ2-7, with D perhaps assigned TRBD1 or TRBD2 (7 bases each). CDR1 is MNHNY, CDR2 SVGAGI, per germline (reference sequence). The germline V and J ends were trimmed by 6 bases and 2 bases, with 17 bases remaining between them. The CDR3 spans 15 residues. CDR3 in amino acids: CASRPGGSGAYEQYF. The CDR3 DNA is TGTGCCAGCAGGCCAGGGGGGAGCGGGGCCTACGAGCAGTACTTC.

The CDR3 bases are TGCGCCAGCAGTCCGCGGGGAGAGACCCAGTACTTC. Translated: CASSPRGETQYF. The chain uses TRBV4-1 and TRBJ2-5, with TRBD2 as a possible D gene (6 bases). V was trimmed by 6 bases and J by 4 bases, leaving 9 bases between them. The CDR3 contains 12 residues. The germline CDR1 and CDR2 sequences are MGHRA and YSYEKL.

The chain carries TRBV5-1 and TRBJ1-1; the match to TRBD1 covers 7 bases. Germline CDR1 reads SGHRS; CDR2 reads YFSETQ. The CDR3 totals 14 residues. V was pared by 3 bases and J by 4 bases, with 6 bases of the junction left unmatched. This CDR3 reads CASSSAGGLTEAFF. In nucleotides, the CDR3 is TGCGCCAGCAGCTCTGCAGGGGGACTCACTGAAGCTTTCTTT.

This clone was recorded once. This chain uses TRBV4-1 with TRBJ1-2, with TRBD1 matching over 9 bases. Germline CDR1 is MGHRA and CDR2 is YSYEKL. With V trimmed by 4 bases and J by 7 bases, 7 bases remained unmatched. The CDR3 spans 14 residues. The CDR3 region has the DNA TGCGCCAGCAGCCCGCCGGGACAGGGCTTTGGCTACACCTTC. This codes for CASSPPGQGFGYTF.

The rearrangement joins TRBV10-3 to TRBJ2-5; a possible D gene is TRBD1 (5 bases). The CDR3 loop spans 12 amino acids. Germline CDR1 reads ENHRY; CDR2 reads SYGVKD. Between the trimmed V and J ends, which lost 3 bases and 3 bases, there was a span of 5 bases. The CDR3 sequence: CAISDREETQYF. DNA for the CDR3: TGTGCCATCAGTGACAGGGAAGAGACCCAGTACTTC.

The chain recombines TRBV5-1 with TRBJ2-3, with D hard to call. This CDR3 is built from 14 residues. Germline CDR1 and CDR2: SGHRS and YFSETQ. The V and J ends lost 0 bases and 0 bases respectively, with 5 bases between them. Written as DNA, the CDR3 is TGCGCCAGCAGCTTGGACTACAGCACAGATACGCAGTATTTT. Its protein product is CASSLDYSTDTQYF.

In this sample, this clone turned up a few times. This chain uses TRBV7-6 with TRBJ1-4, with D unclear. CDR3 length equals 16 residues. Looked up from germline, CDR1 is SGHVS and CDR2 is FNYEAQ. Trimming stripped 0 bases from V and 8 bases from J, with 16 bases between. The DNA of the CDR3 is TGTGCCAGCAGCTTAGCTGCTGGCTCTATGGGGGAAAAACTGTTTTTT. This codes for CASSLAAGSMGEKLFF.

Notes on this clone: Within the sample, other DNA sequences also encode this same CDR3. This chain connects TRBV28 to TRBJ1-5, with D maybe TRBD1 (5 bases). The CDR3 totals 14 residues. Germline V CDR1 and CDR2: MDHEN, SYDVKM. Trimming pared 7 bases from V and 2 bases from J, leaving 12 bases between. The CDR3 DNA reads as TGTGCCAGCACACTGGGGGGGGGCAATCAGCCCCAGCATTTT. It codes for CASTLGGGNQPQHF.

The chain is built from TRBV10-1 and TRBJ1-3; 9 bases are shared with TRBD1. The CDR3 length is 13 residues. With 9 bases clipped from V and 2 bases from J, the junction kept 2 bases outside the gene matches. Germline V gives CDR1 WNHNN, CDR2 SYGVQD (reference sequence). The CDR3 region has the DNA TGCGCCAGAGGGGACAGGGCTGGAAACACCATATATTTT. It encodes CARGDRAGNTIYF.

Points on this clone: The sample holds other DNA sequences that translate to the same CDR3. This chain uses TRBV18 with TRBJ2-7; 7 nucleotides align to TRBD2. Germline CDR1 and CDR2: KGHSH and LQKENI. V lost 3 bases and J lost 4; bases outside the gene matches: 6. The CDR3 totals 14 residues. The CDR3 sequence: CASSPGRRGYEQYF. The CDR3 nucleotides read TGTGCCAGCTCACCGGGCAGGCGGGGGTACGAGCAGTACTTC.

Notes on this clone: This sample also contains other DNA sequences that code for the same CDR3. V and J are TRBV9 and TRBJ2-5; D gene uncertain. Germline V gene sequence: CDR1 SGDLS, CDR2 YYNGEE. With 0 bases removed from V and 1 base from J, the gap between germline ends came to 4 bases. The CDR3 totals 13 residues. CDR3 in DNA: TGTGCCAGCAGCGTAGGGACCCAAGAGACCCAGTACTTC. Encoded protein: CASSVGTQETQYF.

With regard to this clone: This sample also contains other DNA sequences that code for the same CDR3. The chain couples TRBV29-1 to TRBJ1-2; D gene unclear. Trimming left V 3 bases short and J 2 bases short, with 4 bases between. The CDR3 is 11 residues long. Looked up from germline, CDR1 is SQVTM and CDR2 is ANQGSEA. DNA for the CDR3: TGCAGCGTTGATGGCAACTATGGCTACACCTTC. The encoded protein is CSVDGNYGYTF.

This sequence joins TRBV18 and TRBJ2-1; 16 nucleotides line up with TRBD2. CDR1 KGHSH and CDR2 LQKENI come from the germline V gene. The CDR3 covers 16 residues. V dropped 4 bases and J dropped 8; count of bases not matched to a gene: 5. In DNA form, the CDR3 reads TGTGCCAGCTCACTCGGGACTAGCGGGAGGGCCGATGAGCAGTTCTTC. It specifies CASSLGTSGRADEQFF.

The chain combines TRBV9 with TRBJ2-2; 11 bases line up with TRBD2. The V gene's germline CDR1 is SGDLS and CDR2 YYNGEE. This CDR3 has 14 residues. The ends lost 6 bases at V and 6 bases at J; junction bases unmatched: 4. The CDR3 region has the DNA TGTGCCAGCAACCTAGCGGGAGGTCCCGGGGAGCTGTTTTTT. It specifies CASNLAGGPGELFF.

The chain has TRBV5-4 and TRBJ2-3; TRBD1 aligns across 7 bases. CDR3 length: 16 amino acids. The junction had 11 bases not matched to a gene; V was cut back by 4 bases and J by 3 bases. Germline values: CDR1 SGHNT, CDR2 YYREEE (reference sequence). This CDR3 reads CASSPRATGFTDTQYF. DNA of the CDR3: TGTGCCAGCAGCCCGAGGGCGACAGGGTTTACAGATACGCAGTATTTT.

This chain uses TRBV28 with TRBJ1-1, with D unclear. V lost 4 bases and J 3 bases, leaving 6 bases between the germline ends. The CDR3 runs to 12 residues. Germline V lookup: CDR1 MDHEN, CDR2 SYDVKM. This CDR3 reads CASSSSDTEAFF. In DNA form, the CDR3 reads TGTGCCAGCAGTTCCTCGGACACTGAAGCTTTCTTT.

V is TRBV6-5 and J is TRBJ2-7; D is undetermined. CDR3 length: 14 residues. V was cut by 0 bases and J by 7 bases, with 13 bases left in between. CDR1 MNHEY and CDR2 SVGAGI come from the germline V gene. DNA of the CDR3: TGTGCCAGCAGTTACTCTCCTAGTTCCCGGGAGCAGTACTTC. Amino acid sequence: CASSYSPSSREQYF.

The chain combines TRBV6-5 with TRBJ2-7; 10 nucleotides align to TRBD1. Trimming removed 6 bases from V and 2 bases from J; junction bases left unmatched: 7. CDR3 length equals 15 residues. CDR1 MNHEY and CDR2 SVGAGI come from the germline V gene. The CDR3 DNA sequence: TGTGCCAGCAGGCGCGGACAGGGGGAAACCTACGAGCAGTACTTC. It codes for CASRRGQGETYEQYF.

The chain employs TRBV28 and TRBJ1-5; the D is unclear. CDR1 MDHEN and CDR2 SYDVKM come from the germline V gene. The CDR3 is 13 residues long. V gave up 3 bases and J gave up 11 bases, with 14 bases separating them. CDR3 nucleotide sequence: TGTGCCAGCAGTTTTTTGCGGCAGAAGGCCCAGCATTTT. This gives the protein CASSFLRQKAQHF.

The chain employs TRBV5-6 and TRBJ2-3, with TRBD2 matching over 9 bases. The ends lost 7 bases at V and 2 bases at J; junction bases unmatched: 8. CDR1 SGHDT and CDR2 YYEEEE come from the germline V gene. CDR3 length: 15 residues. The CDR3 protein is CASGLAGAVTDTQYF. Written as DNA, the CDR3 is TGTGCCAGCGGATTAGCGGGAGCGGTCACAGATACGCAGTATTTT. Full variable domain (outside the CDR3, taken from reference TRBV5-6 and TRBJ2-3): DAGVTQSPTHLIKTRGQQVTLRCSPKSGHDTVSWYQQALGQGPQFIFQYYEEEERQRGNFPDRFSGHQFPNYSSELNVNALLLGDSALYLCASGLAGAVTDTQYFGPGTRLTVL.

Concerning this clone: The same CDR3 also results from other DNA sequences found in this sample. V usage is TRBV5-1 and J usage is TRBJ2-7, with 11 bases lining up with TRBD2. This CDR3 is built from 15 residues. V lost 0 bases to trimming and J lost 6 bases; unmatched junction nucleotides: 5. Germline CDR1 is SGHRS and CDR2 is YFSETQ. This CDR3 is CASSLAGLAGGEQYF. In nucleotides, the CDR3 is TGCGCCAGCAGCTTGGCCGGCCTAGCGGGAGGCGAGCAGTACTTC.

The chain is built from TRBV2 and TRBJ2-7, with 8 nucleotides matching TRBD2. The CDR3 has 17 amino acids. V was pared by 6 bases and J by 3 bases, with 16 bases of the junction left unmatched. Germline assignment: CDR1 SNHLY and CDR2 FYNNEI. Here the CDR3 DNA reads TGTGCCAGCAGCTATTCACAGTCCGGGACTAGGATCTACGAGCAGTACTTC. It yields the protein CASSYSQSGTRIYEQYF.

The chain uses TRBV7-3 and TRBJ2-2; a possible D gene is TRBD2 (6 bases). V was cut by 6 bases and J by 6 bases, with 8 bases left in between. Germline V CDR1 and CDR2: SGHTA, FQGTGA. The CDR3 has 12 residues. The CDR3 protein is CASRTSAGELFF. In DNA, the CDR3 is TGTGCCAGCAGGACTAGTGCCGGGGAGCTGTTTTTT.